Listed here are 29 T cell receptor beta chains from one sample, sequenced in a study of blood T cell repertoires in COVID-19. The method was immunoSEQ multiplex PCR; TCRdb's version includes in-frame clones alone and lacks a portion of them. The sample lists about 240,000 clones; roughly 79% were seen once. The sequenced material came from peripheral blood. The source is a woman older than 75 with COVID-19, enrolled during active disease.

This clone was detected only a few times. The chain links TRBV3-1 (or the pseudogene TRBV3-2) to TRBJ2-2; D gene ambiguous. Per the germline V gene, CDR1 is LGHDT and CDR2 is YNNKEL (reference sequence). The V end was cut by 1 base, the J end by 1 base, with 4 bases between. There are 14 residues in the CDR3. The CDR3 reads CASSQVRNTGELFF. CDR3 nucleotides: TGTGCCAGCAGCCAAGTGAGGAACACCGGGGAGCTGTTTTTT.

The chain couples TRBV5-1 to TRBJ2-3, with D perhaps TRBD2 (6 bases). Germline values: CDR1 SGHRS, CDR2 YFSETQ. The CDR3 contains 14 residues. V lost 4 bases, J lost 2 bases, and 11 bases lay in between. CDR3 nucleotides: TGCGCCAGCAGCCCGGGACTGTCCACAGATACGCAGTATTTT. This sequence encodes CASSPGLSTDTQYF.

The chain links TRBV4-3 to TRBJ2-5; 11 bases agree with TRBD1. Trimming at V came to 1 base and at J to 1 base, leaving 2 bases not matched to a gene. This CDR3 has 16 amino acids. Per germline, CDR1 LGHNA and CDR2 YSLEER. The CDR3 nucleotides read TGCGCCAGCAGCCAAGGGGACAGGGGGGCCCAAGAGACCCAGTACTTC. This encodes CASSQGDRGAQETQYF.

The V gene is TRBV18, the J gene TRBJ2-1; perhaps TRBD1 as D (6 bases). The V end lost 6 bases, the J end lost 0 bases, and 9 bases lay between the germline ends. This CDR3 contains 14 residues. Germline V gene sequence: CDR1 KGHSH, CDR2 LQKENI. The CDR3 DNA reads TGTGCCAGCTCGGGGGCGAGCTCCTACAATGAGCAGTTCTTC. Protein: CASSGASSYNEQFF.

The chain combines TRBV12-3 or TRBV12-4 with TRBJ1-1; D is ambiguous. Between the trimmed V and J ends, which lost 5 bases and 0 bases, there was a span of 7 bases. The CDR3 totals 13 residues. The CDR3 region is CASSNPVNTEAFF. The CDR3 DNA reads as TGTGCCAGCAGTAATCCAGTGAACACTGAAGCTTTCTTT.

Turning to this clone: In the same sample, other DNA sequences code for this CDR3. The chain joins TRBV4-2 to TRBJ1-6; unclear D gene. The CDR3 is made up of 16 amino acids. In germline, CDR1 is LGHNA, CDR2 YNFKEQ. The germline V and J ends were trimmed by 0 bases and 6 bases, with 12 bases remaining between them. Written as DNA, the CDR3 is TGTGCCAGCAGCCAAGATGGAGGGCACCCTAATTCACCCCTCCACTTT. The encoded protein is CASSQDGGHPNSPLHF.

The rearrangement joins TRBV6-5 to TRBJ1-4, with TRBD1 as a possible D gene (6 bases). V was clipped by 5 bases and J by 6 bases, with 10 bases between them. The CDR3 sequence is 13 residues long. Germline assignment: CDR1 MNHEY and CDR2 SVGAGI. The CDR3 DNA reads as TGTGCCAGCAGTAGGGGGGGAGATGAAAAACTGTTTTTT. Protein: CASSRGGDEKLFF.

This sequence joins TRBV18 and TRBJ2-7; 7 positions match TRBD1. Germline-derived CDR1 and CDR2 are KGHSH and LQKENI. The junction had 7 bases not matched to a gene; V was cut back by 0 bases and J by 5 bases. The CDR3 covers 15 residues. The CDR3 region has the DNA TGTGCCAGCTCACCACCACTGACAGGGCTCCACGAGCAGTACTTC. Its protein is CASSPPLTGLHEQYF. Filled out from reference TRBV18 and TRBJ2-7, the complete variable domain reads NAGVMQNPRHLVRRRGQEARLRCSPMKGHSHVYWYRQLPEEGLKFMVYLQKENIIDESGMPKERFSAEFPKEGPSILRIQQVVRGDSAAYFCASSPPLTGLHEQYFGPGTRLTVT.

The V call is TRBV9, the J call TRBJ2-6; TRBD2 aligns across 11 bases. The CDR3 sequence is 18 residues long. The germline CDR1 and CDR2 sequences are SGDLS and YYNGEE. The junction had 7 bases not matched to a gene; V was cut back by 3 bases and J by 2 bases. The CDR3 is CASSANSGRATGANVLTF. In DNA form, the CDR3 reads TGTGCCAGCAGCGCCAATAGCGGGAGGGCCACTGGGGCCAACGTCCTGACTTTC.

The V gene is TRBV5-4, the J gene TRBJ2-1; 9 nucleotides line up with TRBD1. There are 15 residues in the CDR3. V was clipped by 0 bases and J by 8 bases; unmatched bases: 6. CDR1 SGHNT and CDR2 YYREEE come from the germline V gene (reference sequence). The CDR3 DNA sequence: TGTGCCAGCAGCTTGGTGCGGACAGGGGTAGATGAGCAGTTCTTC. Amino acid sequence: CASSLVRTGVDEQFF.

For the CDR3, the DNA is TGTGCCAGCAGCTTAGGAGCCTCTCAGGGCGAGCAGTACTTC. The encoded protein is CASSLGASQGEQYF. The chain is built from TRBV7-2 and TRBJ2-7, with D possibly being TRBD1 (5 bases). This CDR3 is 14 amino acids long. Trimming took 1 base from V and 6 from J, leaving 13 bases between them. Germline CDR1 reads SGHTA; CDR2 reads FQGNSA.

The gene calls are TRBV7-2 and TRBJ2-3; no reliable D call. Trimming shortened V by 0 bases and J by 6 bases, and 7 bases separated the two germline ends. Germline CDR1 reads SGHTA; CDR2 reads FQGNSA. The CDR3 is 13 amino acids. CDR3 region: CASSLAPRDTQYF. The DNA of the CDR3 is TGTGCCAGCAGCTTAGCCCCTAGGGATACGCAGTATTTT.

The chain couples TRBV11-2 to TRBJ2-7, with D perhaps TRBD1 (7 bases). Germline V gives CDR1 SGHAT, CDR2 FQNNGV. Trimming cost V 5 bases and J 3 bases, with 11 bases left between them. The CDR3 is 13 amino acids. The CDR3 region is CASSAGGFYEQYF. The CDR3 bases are TGTGCCAGCAGCGCAGGGGGGTTCTACGAGCAGTACTTC. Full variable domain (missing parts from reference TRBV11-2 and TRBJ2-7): EAGVAQSPRYKIIEKRQSVAFWCNPISGHATLYWYQQILGQGPKLLIQFQNNGVVDDSQLPKDRFSAERLKGVDSTLKIQPAKLEDSAVYLCASSAGGFYEQYFGPGTRLTVT.

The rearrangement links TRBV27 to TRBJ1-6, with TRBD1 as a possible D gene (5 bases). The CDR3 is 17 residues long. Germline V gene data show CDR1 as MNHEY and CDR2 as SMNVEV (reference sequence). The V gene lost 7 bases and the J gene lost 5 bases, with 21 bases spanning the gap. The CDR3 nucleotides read TGTGCCAGCAAACTCTTTGGTACAGGAGTAAATAATTCACCCCTCCACTTT. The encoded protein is CASKLFGTGVNNSPLHF.

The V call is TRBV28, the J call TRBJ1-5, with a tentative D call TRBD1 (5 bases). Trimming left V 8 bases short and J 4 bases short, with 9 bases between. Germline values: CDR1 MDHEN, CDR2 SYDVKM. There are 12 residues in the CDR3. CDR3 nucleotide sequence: TGTGCCAGCTGGGGGGGGAATCAGCCCCAGCATTTT. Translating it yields CASWGGNQPQHF.

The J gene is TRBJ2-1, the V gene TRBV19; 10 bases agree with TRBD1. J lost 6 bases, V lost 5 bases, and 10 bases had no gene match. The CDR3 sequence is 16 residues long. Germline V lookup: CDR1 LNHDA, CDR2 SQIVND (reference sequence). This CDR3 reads CASSASRDRGANEQFF. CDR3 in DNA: TGTGCCAGTAGTGCAAGCCGGGACAGGGGAGCCAATGAGCAGTTCTTC.

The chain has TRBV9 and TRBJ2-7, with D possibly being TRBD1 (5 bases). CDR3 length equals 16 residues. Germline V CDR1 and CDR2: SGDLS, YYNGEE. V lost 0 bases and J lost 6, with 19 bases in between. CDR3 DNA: TGTGCCAGCAGCGTAGGCCCAGGGTCCTTGTCCCGCGAGCAGTACTTC. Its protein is CASSVGPGSLSREQYF. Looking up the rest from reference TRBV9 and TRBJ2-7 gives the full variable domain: DSGVTQTPKHLITATGQRVTLRCSPRSGDLSVYWYQQSLDQGLQFLIQYYNGEERAKGNILERFSAQQFPDLHSELNLSSLELGDSALYFCASSVGPGSLSREQYFGPGTRLTVT.

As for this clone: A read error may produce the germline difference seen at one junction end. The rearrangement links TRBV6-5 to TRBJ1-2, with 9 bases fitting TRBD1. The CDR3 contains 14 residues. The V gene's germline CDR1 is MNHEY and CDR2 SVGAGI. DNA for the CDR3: TGTGCCAGTAACGCACATACAGGGGGCCAGACTATTTCCTTC. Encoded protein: CASNAHTGGQTISF.

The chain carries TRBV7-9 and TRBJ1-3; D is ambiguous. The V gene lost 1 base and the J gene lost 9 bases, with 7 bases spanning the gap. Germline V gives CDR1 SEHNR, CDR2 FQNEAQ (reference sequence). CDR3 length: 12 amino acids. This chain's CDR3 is CASSLGGSTIYF. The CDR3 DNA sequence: TGTGCCAGCAGCTTAGGAGGCTCCACCATATATTTT.

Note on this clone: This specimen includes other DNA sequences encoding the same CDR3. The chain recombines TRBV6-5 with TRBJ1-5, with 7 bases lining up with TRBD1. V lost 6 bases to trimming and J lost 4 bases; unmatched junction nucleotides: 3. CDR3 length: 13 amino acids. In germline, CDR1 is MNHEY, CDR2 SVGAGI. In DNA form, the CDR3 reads TGTGCCAGCAGGTTACAGGGGAATCAGCCCCAGCATTTT. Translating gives CASRLQGNQPQHF.

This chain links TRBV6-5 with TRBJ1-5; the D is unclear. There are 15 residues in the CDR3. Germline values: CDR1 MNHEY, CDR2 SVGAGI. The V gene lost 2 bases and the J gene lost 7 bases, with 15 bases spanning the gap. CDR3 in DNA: TGTGCCAGCAGTTACCGACGTGAAGGAGCGCAGCCCCAGCATTTT. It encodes CASSYRREGAQPQHF.

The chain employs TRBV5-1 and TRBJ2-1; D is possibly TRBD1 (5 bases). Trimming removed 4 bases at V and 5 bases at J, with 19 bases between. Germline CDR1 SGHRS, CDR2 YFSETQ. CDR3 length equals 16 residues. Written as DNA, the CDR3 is TGCGCCAGCAGCGCGTCAGGGAACCCTCAACACAATGAGCAGTTCTTC. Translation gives CASSASGNPQHNEQFF.

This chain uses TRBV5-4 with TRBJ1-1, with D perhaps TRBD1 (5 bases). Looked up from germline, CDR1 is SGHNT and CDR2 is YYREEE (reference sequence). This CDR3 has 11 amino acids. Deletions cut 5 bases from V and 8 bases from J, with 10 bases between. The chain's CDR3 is CASRSDREAFF. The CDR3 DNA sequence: TGTGCCAGCAGGTCAGACAGAGAAGCTTTCTTT.

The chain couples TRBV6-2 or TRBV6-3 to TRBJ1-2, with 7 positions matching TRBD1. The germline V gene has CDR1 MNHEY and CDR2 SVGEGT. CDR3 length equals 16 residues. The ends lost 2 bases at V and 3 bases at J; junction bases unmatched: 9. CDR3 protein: CASSYPTDRADYGYTF. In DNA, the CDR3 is TGTGCCAGCAGTTACCCTACCGACAGGGCTGACTATGGCTACACCTTC.

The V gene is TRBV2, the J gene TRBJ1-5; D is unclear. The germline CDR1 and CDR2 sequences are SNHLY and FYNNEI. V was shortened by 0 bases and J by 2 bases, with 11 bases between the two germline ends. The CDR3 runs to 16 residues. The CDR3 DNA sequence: TGTGCCAGCAGTGAAGCGCTTCGAGGTGGCAATCAGCCCCAGCATTTT. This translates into CASSEALRGGNQPQHF.

As DNA, the CDR3 is TGTGCCAGCAGCTTGCGTACCGGTGAAAAACTGTTTTTT. Its protein product is CASSLRTGEKLFF. V usage is TRBV3-1 (or the pseudogene TRBV3-2) and J usage is TRBJ1-4; no firm D call. Germline V gives CDR1 LGHDT, CDR2 YNNKEL (reference sequence). This CDR3 is built from 13 residues. Trimming pared 5 bases from V and 7 bases from J, leaving 11 bases between.

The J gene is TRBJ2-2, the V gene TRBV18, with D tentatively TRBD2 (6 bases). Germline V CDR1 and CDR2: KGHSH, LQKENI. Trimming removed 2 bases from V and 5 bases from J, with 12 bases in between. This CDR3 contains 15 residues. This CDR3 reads CASSPEGRRTGELFF. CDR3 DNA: TGTGCCAGCTCACCAGAGGGGAGGAGGACCGGGGAGCTGTTTTTT.

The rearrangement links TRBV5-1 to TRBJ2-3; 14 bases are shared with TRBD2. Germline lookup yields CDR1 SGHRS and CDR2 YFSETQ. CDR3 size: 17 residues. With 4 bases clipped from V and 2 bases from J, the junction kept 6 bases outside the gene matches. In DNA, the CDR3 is TGCGCCAGCAGCCCTGGGACTAGCGGGGGCTTCACAGATACGCAGTATTTT. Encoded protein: CASSPGTSGGFTDTQYF.

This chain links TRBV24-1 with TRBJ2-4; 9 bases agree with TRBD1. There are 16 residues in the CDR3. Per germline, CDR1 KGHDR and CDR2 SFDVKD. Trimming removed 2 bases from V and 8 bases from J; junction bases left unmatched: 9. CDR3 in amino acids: CATSDSRQGGIHIQYF. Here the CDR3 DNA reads TGTGCCACCAGTGATTCCCGACAGGGGGGGATACACATTCAGTACTTC.